This T cell receptor (beta chain) was identified in a study of control samples from healthy donors and cancer patients. With regard to this clone: Additional DNA sequences in this sample encode the identical CDR3.

The CDR3 consists of 15 residues. The V gene's germline CDR1 is LNHNV and CDR2 YYDKDF (reference sequence). Trimming took 0 bases from V and 6 from J, leaving 11 bases between them. The method was immunoSEQ multiplex PCR; TCRdb's version includes in-frame clones alone and lacks a portion of them. Among about 75,000 clones, around 84% were seen once, and the ten largest hold about 15%. V is TRBV15 and J is TRBJ2-2; the D gene could be TRBD1 or TRBD2 (6 bases each). The receptor's source is a middle-aged man in good health. The source material was blood. Here the CDR3 DNA reads TGTGCCACCAGCAGAGATACAGGGAGGCCCGGGGAGCTGTTTTTT. It encodes CATSRDTGRPGELFF.